Presented here are 15 T cell receptor beta chains from one specimen sequenced in a study of cytomegalovirus exposure and HLA in healthy donors. Data came from immunoSEQ multiplex PCR; TCRdb stores just in-frame clones and leaves some out. Of about 160,000 clones listed, around 89% were seen once; the top ten hold about 3%. Sequences were obtained from PBMCs. These receptors all come from a man in his late teens or twenties in good health and CMV-seronegative.

J is TRBJ2-1 and V is TRBV19; 8 bases agree with TRBD2. The germline V gene has CDR1 LNHDA and CDR2 SQIVND (reference sequence). This CDR3 contains 15 residues. V lost 3 bases, J lost 9 bases, and 10 bases stayed unmatched. CDR3 nucleotide sequence: TGTGCCAGTAGTATCGCGGGAGGCTCAACAAGTGAGCAGTTCTTC. Amino acid sequence: CASSIAGGSTSEQFF.

The genes are TRBV27 and TRBJ1-5; D remains ambiguous. The CDR3 contains 14 residues. V lost 4 bases and J 7 bases, leaving 14 bases between the germline ends. Germline CDR1 and CDR2: MNHEY and SMNVEV (reference sequence). The CDR3 sequence is CASSYGSTVQPQHF. CDR3 nucleotides: TGTGCCAGCAGTTACGGGTCCACCGTCCAGCCCCAGCATTTT.

This clone has only one observation. This rearrangement joins TRBV6-5 to TRBJ2-7; weak D call: TRBD2 (6 bases). Germline CDR1 is MNHEY and CDR2 is SVGAGI. The CDR3 length is 15 residues. Trimming took 4 bases from V and 0 from J, leaving 13 bases between them. The chain's CDR3 is CASSFAATSSYEQYF. DNA of the CDR3: TGTGCCAGCAGTTTCGCGGCGACTAGCTCCTACGAGCAGTACTTC.

The genes are TRBV5-1 and TRBJ2-3; TRBD2 is a possible D gene (5 bases). This CDR3 comprises 15 residues. CDR1 SGHRS and CDR2 YFSETQ come from the germline V gene. The ends were cut back, 4 bases at V and 2 bases at J, with 14 bases in the middle. CDR3: CASSPAVRYTDTQYF. CDR3 nucleotides: TGCGCCAGCAGCCCAGCGGTGCGATACACAGATACGCAGTATTTT.

This clone was counted a single time. The chain employs TRBV13 and TRBJ2-3, with D possibly TRBD2 on 5 matching bases. The CDR3 spans 14 residues. Germline lookup yields CDR1 PRHDT and CDR2 FYEKMQ (reference sequence). Trimming removed 0 bases at V and 6 bases at J, with 10 bases between. CDR3 bases: TGTGCCAGCAGCTTAGGGGCGGGCGGGGATACGCAGTATTTT. This encodes CASSLGAGGDTQYF.

This chain joins TRBV2 and TRBJ2-3, with 11 bases that match TRBD2. Germline loops: CDR1 SNHLY, CDR2 FYNNEI. J lost 3 bases, V lost 7 bases, and 6 bases had no gene match. The CDR3 has 15 amino acids. The CDR3 coding sequence is TGTGCCAGCAAGTCAGTAGCGGGGGGGACAGATACGCAGTATTTT. It translates to CASKSVAGGTDTQYF.

The CDR3 DNA follows: TGTGCCAGCAGCAAGCAGTCCACCGGGGACTACGAGCAGTACGTC. Protein: CASSKQSTGDYEQYV. V gene TRBV4-2 combines with J gene TRBJ2-7; a possible D gene is TRBD2 (5 bases). Germline lookup yields CDR1 LGHNA and CDR2 YNFKEQ. Trimming took off 5 bases at V and 3 bases at J, with 17 bases between the two ends. The CDR3 covers 15 residues.

The V gene is TRBV6-1, the J gene TRBJ2-1, with TRBD2 identical over 11 bases. Germline V gives CDR1 MNHNS, CDR2 SASEGT. This CDR3 is built from 14 residues. V was pared by 2 bases and J by 9 bases, with 3 bases of the junction left unmatched. In DNA form, the CDR3 reads TGTGCCAGCAGTGAATTAGCGGGGGGGGGTGAGCAGTTCTTC. Translation gives CASSELAGGGEQFF.

This clone has a handful of counts. V gene TRBV4-1 combines with J gene TRBJ1-5, with D perhaps matching TRBD1 (5 bases). CDR1 is MGHRA and CDR2 is YSYEKL in the germline V gene. The CDR3 sequence is 15 residues long. V was cut by 5 bases and J by 11 bases, with 22 bases left in between. CDR3 residues: CASSKGVDTMVAQHF. The CDR3 DNA reads TGCGCCAGCAGCAAAGGGGTTGACACGATGGTGGCCCAGCATTTT.

The chain carries TRBV5-6 and TRBJ1-3; TRBD1 matches 7 bases. Germline CDR1 reads SGHDT; CDR2 reads YYEEEE. The CDR3 is 16 residues long. J was trimmed by 0 bases and V by 4 bases; bases with no gene match: 7. In nucleotides, the CDR3 is TGTGCCAGCAGCATTGGGACAGTTTTCTCTGGAAACACCATATATTTT. This translates into CASSIGTVFSGNTIYF.

V and J are TRBV10-3 and TRBJ1-2; D is ambiguous. Trimming removed 0 bases from V and 4 bases from J, with 9 bases in between. This CDR3 is built from 14 residues. CDR1 is ENHRY, CDR2 SYGVKD, per germline. This CDR3 reads CAISESSRSYGYTF. In DNA form, the CDR3 reads TGTGCCATCAGTGAGTCGAGCAGGTCCTATGGCTACACCTTC.

This clone has only a few counts. This sequence joins TRBV29-1 and TRBJ2-7, with TRBD1 identical over 7 bases. This CDR3 spans 15 amino acids. Germline V gene lookup returns CDR1 SQVTM and CDR2 ANQGSEA. Trimming took 6 bases from V and 3 from J; bases not matched to a gene: 14. CDR3 bases: TGCAGCGTACTAAAACTTAACGACAGGGTCTACGAGCAGTACGTC. Translation gives CSVLKLNDRVYEQYV.

The chain combines TRBV15 with TRBJ2-1; TRBD2 matches at 7 bases. From germline, CDR1 is LNHNV and CDR2 YYDKDF (reference sequence). This CDR3 contains 15 residues. With 5 bases clipped from V and 4 bases from J, the junction kept 8 bases outside the gene matches. In nucleotides, the CDR3 is TGTGCCACCAGCCTCGGGCGGGAGAGGTACAATGAGCAGTTCTTC. Translating gives CATSLGRERYNEQFF.

The chain couples TRBV7-8 to TRBJ1-3; the D gene is possibly TRBD1 (5 bases). The ends were cut back, 1 base at V and 7 bases at J, with 17 bases in the middle. The CDR3 contains 16 residues. Germline V gene data show CDR1 as SGHVS and CDR2 as FQNEAQ. The CDR3 reads CASSLGGRAVVNTIYF. The CDR3 DNA follows: TGTGCCAGCAGCTTAGGGGGCAGGGCCGTTGTGAACACCATATATTTT. Based on the CDR3 plus reference TRBV7-8 and TRBJ1-3, the full variable domain is GAGVSQSPRYKVAKRGQDVALRCDPISGHVSLFWYQQALGQGPEFLTYFQNEAQLDKSGLPSDRFFAERPEGSVSTLKIQRTQQEDSAVYLCASSLGGRAVVNTIYFGEGSWLTVV.

The rearrangement uses TRBV19 and TRBJ1-5; 7 bases line up with TRBD1. The germline CDR1 and CDR2 sequences are LNHDA and SQIVND (reference sequence). The CDR3 spans 16 residues. Trimming cost V 3 bases and J 4 bases; bases outside gene matches: 9. CDR3 DNA sequence: TGTGCCAGTAGTATTGCCGACAGGGATCGAAATCAGCCCCAGCATTTT. This gives the protein CASSIADRDRNQPQHF.